The 28 T cell receptor beta chains below all came from one sample that was sequenced in a study of blood T cells in healthy people across ages. Together with a sample-barcoded 5' primer, a J-beta primer mix was included in a second PCR lasting roughly 6 to 12 cycles. TCRdb fed the 5' RACE reads into MiXCR, producing one record per CDR3 protein. The sample lists roughly 500,000 distinct CDR3 sequences; nearly 25% were seen once. This sample also appeared in a second study, on T cells of mothers and their children.

The specimen was blood. The origin of the receptors is a boy aged 5-17 years in good health.

Only a few counts were recorded for this clonotype. The CDR3 sequence: CAAGPGQGQYIQYF. CDR3 bases: TGTGCCGCCGGACCGGGACAGGGACAGTACATTCAGTACTTC. V is TRBV24-1 and J is TRBJ2-4; 9 bases agree with TRBD1. The ends lost 12 bases at V and 8 bases at J; junction bases unmatched: 13. CDR3 length equals 14 residues. Per germline, CDR1 KGHDR and CDR2 SFDVKD.

This clonotype has more than one count but fewer than ten. The rearrangement joins TRBV7-9 to TRBJ2-7; TRBD2 matches at 8 bases. Germline values: CDR1 SEHNR, CDR2 FQNEAQ (reference sequence). Germline trimming cut 3 bases from V and 3 bases from J; bases unmatched to any gene: 10. The CDR3 has 16 residues. CDR3 DNA sequence: TGTGCCAGCAGCTTCGCGAGGACTAGCTCTCACTACGAGCAGTACTTC. Its protein product is CASSFARTSSHYEQYF.

This clonotype was detected only a few times. The chain uses TRBV7-6 and TRBJ2-5; the D gene is possibly TRBD1 (6 bases). The ends were cut back, 1 base at V and 1 base at J, with 10 bases in the middle. This CDR3 has 15 residues. Germline CDR1 is SGHVS and CDR2 is FNYEAQ. The chain's CDR3 is CASSLGGTIQETQYF. The CDR3 nucleotides read TGTGCCAGCAGCTTAGGGGGGACAATCCAAGAGACCCAGTACTTC.

There are a few counts of this clonotype. The CDR3: CSAARDPTIQETQYF. In nucleotides, the CDR3 is TGCAGTGCTGCCCGGGACCCAACGATACAAGAGACCCAGTACTTC. The chain has TRBV20-1 and TRBJ2-5, with D possibly being TRBD1 or TRBD2 (5 bases each). This CDR3 region has 15 residues. Trimming took off 5 bases at V and 2 bases at J, with 18 bases between the two ends. Germline loops: CDR1 DFQATT, CDR2 SNEGSKA (reference sequence).

This clonotype came up a few times. The chain combines TRBV28 with TRBJ2-3; 10 positions match TRBD1. Germline CDR1 is MDHEN and CDR2 is SYDVKM. The CDR3 sequence is 15 residues long. Trimming took 5 bases from V and 5 from J; bases not matched to a gene: 7. CDR3 loop: CASSPAGQGRDTQYF. CDR3 coding DNA: TGTGCCAGCAGTCCCGCGGGACAGGGGCGAGATACGCAGTATTTT.

This chain links TRBV5-1 with TRBJ2-7; 13 positions match TRBD2. With 2 bases clipped from V and 3 bases from J, the junction kept 2 bases outside the gene matches. The CDR3 totals 15 residues. The V gene's germline CDR1 is SGHRS and CDR2 YFSETQ. The CDR3 coding sequence is TGCGCCAGCAGCTTCCGACTAGCGGGGGGCTACGAGCAGTACTTC. Translation: CASSFRLAGGYEQYF.

The CDR3 coding sequence is TGCGCCAGCAGCTCGCCTTCTAGCGGAGCCAAAAACATTCAGTACTTC. It translates to CASSSPSSGAKNIQYF. The rearrangement links TRBV4-1 to TRBJ2-4; 7 nucleotides match TRBD2. Germline CDR1 and CDR2: MGHRA and YSYEKL. Trimming removed 5 bases from V and 0 bases from J; junction bases left unmatched: 7. This CDR3 comprises 16 residues.

This clonotype was counted between two and nine times. The chain has TRBV6-2 or TRBV6-3 and TRBJ1-1; no reliable D call. This CDR3 is built from 13 residues. Trimming pared 2 bases from V and 5 bases from J, leaving 9 bases between. Germline CDR1 is MNHEY and CDR2 is SVGEGT. This chain's CDR3 is CASSYGRWTEAFF. In DNA form, the CDR3 reads TGTGCCAGCAGTTACGGTCGGTGGACTGAAGCTTTCTTT.

This clonotype was detected only a few times. This chain connects TRBV7-9 to TRBJ1-5; 7 positions agree with TRBD1. V trimming: 4 bases; J trimming: 2 bases; junction bases outside the gene matches: 8. The germline CDR1 and CDR2 sequences are SEHNR and FQNEAQ (reference sequence). This CDR3 has 16 residues. This CDR3 is CASSSTTGPGNQPQHF. For the CDR3, the DNA is TGTGCCAGCAGCTCCACGACAGGGCCAGGCAATCAGCCCCAGCATTTT.

This clonotype has just a few counts. DNA of the CDR3: TGTGCCAGCAGCCTTCCTCGAACGGAGCAGTTCTTC. Translated: CASSLPRTEQFF. The chain links TRBV7-9 to TRBJ2-1, with D unclear. Germline assignment: CDR1 SEHNR and CDR2 FQNEAQ (reference sequence). The CDR3 runs to 12 residues. Trimming left V 5 bases short and J 10 bases short, with 12 bases between.

The chain couples TRBV20-1 to TRBJ2-5; TRBD2 matches at 13 bases. V dropped 3 bases and J dropped 2; count of bases not matched to a gene: 12. Germline CDR1 is DFQATT and CDR2 is SNEGSKA (reference sequence). The CDR3 runs to 18 residues. CDR3 region: CSASPPGLAGPRQETQYF. In DNA, the CDR3 is TGCAGTGCTAGCCCCCCGGGACTAGCGGGACCCCGACAAGAGACCCAGTACTTC.

The genes are TRBV3-1 and TRBJ2-1, with D possibly being TRBD2 (6 bases). Trimming removed 4 bases at V and 0 bases at J, with 13 bases between. CDR1 LGHDT and CDR2 YNNKEL come from the germline V gene (reference sequence). CDR3 size: 16 residues. The DNA of the CDR3 is TGTGCCAGCAGCCGGGTGGGGGGTAGCTCCTACAATGAGCAGTTCTTC. Protein: CASSRVGGSSYNEQFF.

This clonotype showed up just a few times. This chain joins TRBV29-1 and TRBJ2-3, with D unclear. This CDR3 is 13 amino acids long. CDR1 and CDR2 from the germline V gene are SQVTM and ANQGSEA. Trimming removed 6 bases at V and 4 bases at J, with 14 bases between. CDR3 in DNA: TGCAGCGTATGGGCTAGACTTGCAGATACGCAGTATTTT. It yields the protein CSVWARLADTQYF.

The rearrangement uses TRBV7-8 and TRBJ2-3; D gene ambiguous. Germline assignment: CDR1 SGHVS and CDR2 FQNEAQ. The ends were cut back, 1 base at V and 5 bases at J, with 10 bases in the middle. This CDR3 is built from 14 residues. CDR3 protein: CASSLEFSGDTQYF. CDR3 bases: TGTGCCAGCAGCTTAGAGTTCTCGGGAGATACGCAGTATTTT.

The rearrangement links TRBV7-8 to TRBJ2-3; tentative D call: TRBD2 (5 bases). Germline CDR1 SGHVS, CDR2 FQNEAQ. The CDR3 sequence is 18 residues long. Trimming pared 5 bases from V and 0 bases from J, leaving 21 bases between. The CDR3 spells CASSPLGVRESSTDTQYF. CDR3 nucleotides: TGTGCCAGCAGCCCCCTTGGGGTCCGGGAATCTAGCACAGATACGCAGTATTTT.

V and J are TRBV11-2 and TRBJ1-1, with unresolved D. There are 15 residues in the CDR3. Germline CDR1 is SGHAT and CDR2 is FQNNGV. The V gene lost 2 bases and the J gene lost 1 base, with 11 bases spanning the gap. CDR3 in amino acids: CASSLKIAANTEAFF. In DNA, the CDR3 is TGTGCCAGCAGCTTAAAAATAGCAGCGAACACTGAAGCTTTCTTT.

In its sample, this clonotype was seen a few times. The chain carries TRBV20-1 and TRBJ2-6; 10 bases line up with TRBD1. Germline V lookup: CDR1 DFQATT, CDR2 SNEGSKA (reference sequence). The CDR3 loop spans 18 amino acids. J was trimmed by 0 bases and V by 1 base; bases with no gene match: 6. CDR3 sequence: CSARGRTGGTSGANVLTF. The CDR3 DNA reads as TGCAGTGCTAGAGGCCGGACAGGGGGGACCTCTGGGGCCAACGTCCTGACTTTC.

V is TRBV9 and J is TRBJ2-3; 15 bases are a match to TRBD2. Per germline, CDR1 SGDLS and CDR2 YYNGEE. This CDR3 has 18 residues. Trimming at V came to 1 base and at J to 5 bases, leaving 8 bases not matched to a gene. The CDR3 DNA reads TGTGCCAGCAGCGTATTGGGACTAGCGGGGGGAGGCGGAGATACGCAGTATTTT. Its protein is CASSVLGLAGGGGDTQYF.

The chain is built from TRBV28 and TRBJ1-4, with a weak D call TRBD1 (5 bases). CDR3 length: 17 amino acids. In germline, CDR1 is MDHEN, CDR2 SYDVKM. Trimming took 6 bases from V and 8 from J, leaving 25 bases between them. In DNA form, the CDR3 reads TGTGCCAGCAGCCGCAACCACAGGTCGGCGGTTTGGGAAAAACTGTTTTTT. This encodes CASSRNHRSAVWEKLFF. Complete variable domain (other parts from reference TRBV28 and TRBJ1-4): DVKVTQSSRYLVKRTGEKVFLECVQDMDHENMFWYRQDPGLGLRLIYFSYDVKMKEKGDIPEGYSVSREKKERFSLILESASTNQTSMYLCASSRNHRSAVWEKLFFGSGTQLSVL.

The chain employs TRBV7-2 and TRBJ2-5, with D tentatively TRBD2 (5 bases). Germline CDR1 reads SGHTA; CDR2 reads FQGNSA. Trimming shortened V by 6 bases and J by 11 bases, and 19 bases separated the two germline ends. This CDR3 region has 13 residues. CDR3 nucleotides: TGTGCCAGCAGTCCCCTGCGGGTACCGCAGCAGTACTTC. Protein sequence: CASSPLRVPQQYF. The whole variable domain, filled in from reference TRBV7-2 and TRBJ2-5, reads GAGVSQSPSNKVTEKGKDVELRCDPISGHTALYWYRQSLGQGLEFLIYFQGNSAPDKSGLPSDRFSAERTGGSVSTLTIQRTQQEDSAVYLCASSPLRVPQQYFGPGTRLLVL.

This chain connects TRBV6-2 or TRBV6-3 to TRBJ1-1, with a tentative D call TRBD1 (5 bases). The germline CDR1 and CDR2 sequences are MNHEY and SVGEGT. The CDR3 length is 14 residues. Trimming took 0 bases from V and 3 from J, leaving 8 bases between them. CDR3 sequence (DNA): TGTGCCAGCAGTTACTCGCAGGGATACACTGAAGCTTTCTTT. This sequence encodes CASSYSQGYTEAFF.

The sample holds a few counts of this clonotype. The rearrangement links TRBV29-1 to TRBJ2-1; a possible D gene is TRBD2 (6 bases). In germline, CDR1 is SQVTM, CDR2 ANQGSEA. The CDR3 is 14 residues long. V lost 4 bases and J 0 bases, leaving 10 bases between the germline ends. The CDR3 loop is CSVVAGNSYNEQFF. The CDR3 bases are TGCAGCGTTGTCGCGGGAAACTCCTACAATGAGCAGTTCTTC.

This chain connects TRBV5-5 to TRBJ2-5; TRBD2 might be the D (5 bases). Deletions cut 5 bases from V and 11 bases from J, with 13 bases between. This CDR3 is built from 11 residues. Germline V gene data show CDR1 as SGHKS and CDR2 as YYEKEE (reference sequence). The chain's CDR3 is CASRSGGEQYF. DNA for the CDR3: TGTGCCAGCAGATCCGGTGGGGAGCAGTACTTC.

The chain recombines TRBV4-1 with TRBJ2-2, with TRBD2 matching 9 bases. Unmatched junction bases numbered 7, after V lost 3 bases and J lost 2 bases. Germline V CDR1 and CDR2: MGHRA, YSYEKL. This CDR3 region has 17 residues. The CDR3, as DNA: TGCGCCAGCAGCCATTTTGGTAGCGGGGGAAACACCGGGGAGCTGTTTTTT. Translation gives CASSHFGSGGNTGELFF.

This clonotype was seen repeatedly, ten times or more. The chain uses TRBV5-1 and TRBJ2-5; D gene unclear. CDR1 SGHRS and CDR2 YFSETQ come from the germline V gene. V gave up 0 bases and J gave up 2 bases, with 8 bases separating them. This CDR3 region has 14 residues. The CDR3 DNA reads as TGCGCCAGCAGCTTGGGCCGGATACAAGAGACCCAGTACTTC. Its protein is CASSLGRIQETQYF. The full variable domain, its missing parts supplied by reference TRBV5-1 and TRBJ2-5, is KAGVTQTPRYLIKTRGQQVTLSCSPISGHRSVSWYQQTPGQGLQFLFEYFSETQRNKGNFPGRFSGRQFSNSRSEMNVSTLELGDSALYLCASSLGRIQETQYFGPGTRLLVL.

V gene TRBV20-1 combines with J gene TRBJ2-5, with TRBD2 as a possible D gene (6 bases). Germline-derived CDR1 and CDR2 are DFQATT and SNEGSKA (reference sequence). The CDR3 sequence is 13 residues long. Between the trimmed V and J ends, which lost 0 bases and 11 bases, there was a span of 16 bases. CDR3 region: CSARDQYQREQYF. In DNA form, the CDR3 reads TGCAGTGCTAGAGATCAATACCAACGGGAGCAGTACTTC.

There are a few counts of this clonotype. The chain combines TRBV29-1 with TRBJ1-2; TRBD1 agrees at 11 bases. The V gene end was trimmed by 6 bases and the J gene end by 4 bases; junction bases not matched to a gene: 1. The V gene's germline CDR1 is SQVTM and CDR2 ANQGSEA. The CDR3 loop spans 12 amino acids. This chain's CDR3 is CSVGQGGYGYTF. The CDR3 DNA is TGCAGCGTGGGACAGGGGGGCTATGGCTACACCTTC.

The rearrangement joins TRBV3-1 to TRBJ1-3; tentatively, D is TRBD1 (5 bases). Trimming pared 0 bases from V and 5 bases from J, leaving 11 bases between. The germline CDR1 and CDR2 sequences are LGHDT and YNNKEL (reference sequence). The CDR3 runs to 15 residues. CDR3 in amino acids: CASSQEGGARNTIYF. Written as DNA, the CDR3 is TGTGCCAGCAGCCAAGAAGGTGGGGCCAGAAACACCATATATTTT.